This T cell receptor (beta chain) is drawn from a study of blood T cell repertoires in COVID-19. From germline, CDR1 is ENHRY and CDR2 SYGVKD. The CDR3 runs to 12 residues. V dropped 7 bases and J dropped 6 bases, with 12 bases sitting between them. Here immunoSEQ multiplex PCR was the method, and the copy in TCRdb shows in-frame clones only, minus some. The sample contains roughly 160,000 clones, less than 85% of which appear only once. The specimen was peripheral blood. The genes are TRBV10-3 and TRBJ1-2; D remains unclear. This TCR was sampled from an elderly woman with acute or convalescent COVID-19. The CDR3 loop is CAITEVGNGYTF. Written as DNA, the CDR3 is TGTGCCATCACCGAGGTAGGAAATGGCTACACCTTC.